These 18 T cell receptor beta chains originate from one sample sequenced in a study of CD8 T cells in ankylosing spondylitis. TCRdb passed the 5' RACE reads through MiXCR, listing each CDR3 protein once. Of 300,000 to 400,000 distinct CDR3 sequences detected, 20% to 25% appear once; the ten largest clones hold 15% to 20%. For these receptors, no antigen is known. Study-level results: Fewer than ten highly homologous variants made up a TCR beta motif that seemed to typify ankylosing spondylitis blood.

What was sequenced was blood, either unsorted or a sorted T cell fraction (not recorded which). The source is a male donor with ankylosing spondylitis.

J is TRBJ2-1 and V is TRBV10-3; D unresolved. CDR3 length equals 13 residues. Per germline, CDR1 ENHRY and CDR2 SYGVKD. V lost 8 bases to trimming and J lost 2 bases, with 10 bases between them. The CDR3 nucleotides read TGTGCCATCGCAGAACTACCCTACAATGAGCAGTTCTTC. It yields the protein CAIAELPYNEQFF.

V usage is TRBV3-1 and J usage is TRBJ2-3, with TRBD2 matching 8 bases. Germline values: CDR1 LGHDT, CDR2 YNNKEL (reference sequence). J gave up 7 bases and V 6 bases, and 6 bases lay outside the gene matches. The CDR3 runs to 13 residues. The CDR3 region has the DNA TGTGCCAGCAGGCGAAGCGGGAGACATACGCAGTATTTT. Translating it yields CASRRSGRHTQYF.

This clonotype has at least ten counts. This chain uses TRBV29-1 with TRBJ2-2; D is perhaps TRBD2 (6 bases). Germline V gene data show CDR1 as SQVTM and CDR2 as ANQGSEA. The CDR3 loop spans 14 amino acids. V was shortened by 5 bases and J by 6 bases, with 16 bases between the two germline ends. CDR3 bases: TGCAGCGTTTTAGAGGGACTTGCAGCCGGGGAGCTGTTTTTT. Translated: CSVLEGLAAGELFF.

This clonotype was found a few times. The CDR3 bases are TGTGCCAGCAGTTTAAGCGAGGCCTGGGGTGAAAAACTGTTTTTT. It translates to CASSLSEAWGEKLFF. This rearrangement joins TRBV28 to TRBJ1-4; D unresolved. The CDR3 spans 15 residues. Germline V gene data show CDR1 as MDHEN and CDR2 as SYDVKM. Trimming removed 2 bases at V and 7 bases at J, with 14 bases between. The entire variable domain, with the rest obtained from reference TRBV28 and TRBJ1-4, is as follows: DVKVTQSSRYLVKRTGEKVFLECVQDMDHENMFWYRQDPGLGLRLIYFSYDVKMKEKGDIPEGYSVSREKKERFSLILESASTNQTSMYLCASSLSEAWGEKLFFGSGTQLSVL.

At least ten counts were recorded for this clonotype. The V call is TRBV12-3 or TRBV12-4, the J call TRBJ1-6; 10 bases match TRBD1. The CDR3 spans 15 residues. The ends lost 3 bases at V and 9 bases at J; junction bases unmatched: 5. CDR3: CASSFGGQGTSPLHF. CDR3 nucleotide sequence: TGTGCCAGCAGTTTCGGGGGACAGGGGACTTCACCCCTCCACTTT.

In this sample, this clonotype turned up many times. The V and J genes are TRBV2 and TRBJ1-2, with D hard to call. V gave up 11 bases and J gave up 2 bases, with 12 bases separating them. CDR1 SNHLY and CDR2 FYNNEI come from the germline V gene. CDR3 length: 12 residues. The DNA for the CDR3 is TGTGCCGGCAATACAGCAAACTATGGCTACACCTTC. It yields the protein CAGNTANYGYTF.

J is TRBJ1-1 and V is TRBV11-1; no firm D call. V was trimmed by 2 bases and J by 1 base, leaving 11 bases between them. The CDR3 has 15 amino acids. Looked up from germline, CDR1 is SGHAT and CDR2 is FQDESV (reference sequence). CDR3 nucleotide sequence: TGTGCCAGCAGCTTACTTCCCGGGGAGAACACTGAAGCTTTCTTT. Protein product: CASSLLPGENTEAFF.

In its sample, this clonotype was seen a few times. The V and J genes are TRBV5-6 and TRBJ2-3; 7 nucleotides agree with TRBD1. Germline V gene data show CDR1 as SGHDT and CDR2 as YYEEEE. The CDR3 sequence is 14 residues long. V shed 4 bases and J 2 bases; nucleotides not matched to a gene: 4. The CDR3: CASSPGQATDTQYF. The DNA for the CDR3 is TGTGCCAGCAGCCCCGGACAGGCCACAGATACGCAGTATTTT.

The gene calls are TRBV10-3 and TRBJ2-5; D gene uncertain. This CDR3 spans 14 amino acids. Trimming shortened V by 5 bases and J by 2 bases, and 12 bases separated the two germline ends. CDR1 is ENHRY and CDR2 is SYGVKD in the germline V gene. The CDR3 DNA reads as TGTGCCATCAGTAAGGGTCGGGCTCAAGAGACCCAGTACTTC. Translated, it gives CAISKGRAQETQYF.

This clonotype appeared a few times. V is TRBV12-3 or TRBV12-4 and J is TRBJ2-3, with unresolved D. Trimming left V 3 bases short and J 6 bases short, with 13 bases between. The CDR3 totals 14 residues. The CDR3, as DNA: TGTGCCAGCAGTTTTTCGCCTCTCCCGGATACGCAGTATTTT. The encoded protein is CASSFSPLPDTQYF.

The J gene is TRBJ1-5, the V gene TRBV5-6; weak D call: TRBD1 (6 bases). The germline CDR1 and CDR2 sequences are SGHDT and YYEEEE. CDR3 size: 13 residues. V shed 0 bases and J shed 8 bases, with 9 bases lying between them. The CDR3 loop reads CASSLGTDEPQHF. In DNA form, the CDR3 reads TGTGCCAGCAGCTTGGGGACAGACGAGCCCCAGCATTTT.

V and J are TRBV18 and TRBJ1-4, with 10 positions matching TRBD1. Unmatched junction bases numbered 2, after V lost 4 bases and J lost 6 bases. Germline CDR1 and CDR2: KGHSH and LQKENI. The CDR3 loop spans 14 amino acids. This chain's CDR3 is CASSRQGADEKLFF. CDR3 nucleotide sequence: TGTGCCAGCTCACGACAGGGGGCAGATGAAAAACTGTTTTTT.

This clonotype was recorded at least ten times. The rearrangement joins TRBV12-3 or TRBV12-4 to TRBJ2-5; 9 bases fit TRBD1. This CDR3 has 13 residues. The V segment lost 6 bases and the J segment 5 bases; nucleotides outside the gene matches: 4. The CDR3 DNA reads as TGTGCCAGCAGCCCGACAGGGGGGGAGACCCAGTACTTC. It codes for CASSPTGGETQYF.

This clonotype has a handful of counts. This chain links TRBV20-1 with TRBJ2-5; 8 bases match TRBD1. The V gene's germline CDR1 is DFQATT and CDR2 SNEGSKA (reference sequence). Losses at the gene ends were 3 bases for V and 7 bases for J; bases not matched to a gene: 16. The CDR3 has 16 amino acids. This CDR3 reads CSARGLGGQGEGTQYF. The CDR3 DNA sequence: TGCAGTGCTAGGGGCCTAGGAGGACAGGGTGAAGGGACCCAGTACTTC.

In its sample, this clonotype was seen a few times. The CDR3 region has the DNA TGTGCCAGCAGTTTTACAGGGAGTAATGGCTACACCTTC. Translated, it gives CASSFTGSNGYTF. V and J are TRBV12-3 or TRBV12-4 and TRBJ1-2, with D possibly TRBD1 on 6 matching bases. V dropped 3 bases and J dropped 6 bases, with 11 bases sitting between them. This CDR3 comprises 13 residues.

The genes are TRBV7-2 and TRBJ2-3; 8 bases are shared with TRBD2. V dropped 4 bases and J dropped 6; count of bases not matched to a gene: 15. The V gene's germline CDR1 is SGHTA and CDR2 FQGNSA. The CDR3 totals 17 residues. CDR3 loop: CASSSRGESTSSDTQYF. In DNA form, the CDR3 reads TGTGCCAGCAGCTCGCGGGGGGAGTCGACTAGCTCTGATACGCAGTATTTT.

The V call is TRBV20-1, the J call TRBJ2-7, with 8 positions matching TRBD2. The CDR3 is 13 amino acids. Looked up from germline, CDR1 is DFQATT and CDR2 is SNEGSKA (reference sequence). J gave up 6 bases and V 4 bases, and 8 bases lay outside the gene matches. In DNA form, the CDR3 reads TGCAGTGCTACCCACCCGGGGGGGAGCGAGCAGTACTTC. Protein sequence: CSATHPGGSEQYF.

This clonotype was detected only a few times. This chain uses TRBV5-1 with TRBJ2-2, with 10 bases matching TRBD2. From germline, CDR1 is SGHRS and CDR2 YFSETQ. Germline trimming cut 7 bases from V and 0 bases from J; bases unmatched to any gene: 6. The CDR3 length is 16 residues. The CDR3: CASALGLAANTGELFF. CDR3 in DNA: TGCGCCAGCGCCCTTGGACTAGCGGCGAACACCGGGGAGCTGTTTTTT.